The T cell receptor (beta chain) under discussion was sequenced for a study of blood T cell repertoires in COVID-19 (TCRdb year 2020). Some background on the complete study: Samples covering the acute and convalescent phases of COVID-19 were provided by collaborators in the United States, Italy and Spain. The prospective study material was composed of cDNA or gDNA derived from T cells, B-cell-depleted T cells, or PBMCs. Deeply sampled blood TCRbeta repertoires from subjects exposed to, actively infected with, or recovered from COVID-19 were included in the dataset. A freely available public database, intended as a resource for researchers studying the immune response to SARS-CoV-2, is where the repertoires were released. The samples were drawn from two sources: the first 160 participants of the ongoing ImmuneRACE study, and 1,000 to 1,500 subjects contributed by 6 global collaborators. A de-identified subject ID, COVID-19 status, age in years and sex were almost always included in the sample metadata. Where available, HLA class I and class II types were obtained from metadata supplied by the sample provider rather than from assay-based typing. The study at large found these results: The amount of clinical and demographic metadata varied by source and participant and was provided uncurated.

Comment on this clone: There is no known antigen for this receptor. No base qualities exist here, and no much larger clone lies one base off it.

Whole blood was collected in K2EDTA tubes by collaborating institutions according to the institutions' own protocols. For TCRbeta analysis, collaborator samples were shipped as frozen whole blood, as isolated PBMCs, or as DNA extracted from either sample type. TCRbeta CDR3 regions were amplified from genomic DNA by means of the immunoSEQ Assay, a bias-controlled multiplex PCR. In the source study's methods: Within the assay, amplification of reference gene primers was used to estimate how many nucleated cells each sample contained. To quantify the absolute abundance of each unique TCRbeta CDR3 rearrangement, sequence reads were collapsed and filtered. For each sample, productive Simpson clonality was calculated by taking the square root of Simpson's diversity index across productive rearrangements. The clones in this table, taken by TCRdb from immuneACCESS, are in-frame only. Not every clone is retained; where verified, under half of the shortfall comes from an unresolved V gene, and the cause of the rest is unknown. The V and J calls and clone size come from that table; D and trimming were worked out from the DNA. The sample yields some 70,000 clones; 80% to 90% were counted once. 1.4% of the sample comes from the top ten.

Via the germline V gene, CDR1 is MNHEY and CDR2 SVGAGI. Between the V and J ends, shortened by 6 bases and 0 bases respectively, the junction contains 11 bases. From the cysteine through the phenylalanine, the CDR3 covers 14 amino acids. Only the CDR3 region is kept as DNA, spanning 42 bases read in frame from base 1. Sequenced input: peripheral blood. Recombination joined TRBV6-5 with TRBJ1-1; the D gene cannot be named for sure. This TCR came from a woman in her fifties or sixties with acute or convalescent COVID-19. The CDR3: CASRVTAMNTEAFF. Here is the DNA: TGTGCCAGCAGGGTTACAGCTATGAACACTGAAGCTTTCTTT.